This TCR beta chain is drawn from a study of blood T cells in healthy people across ages. Points from the study as a whole: It was the long-lived donors that had more naive CD4+ cells and higher diversity than aged donors.

Germline values: CDR1 ENHRY, CDR2 SYGVKD. The CDR3 extends over 17 amino acids. Through a sample-barcoded 5' primer and a J-beta primer mix, a second PCR was run for about 6 to 11 cycles. Each CDR3 protein gets one entry after TCRdb re-called the 5' RACE reads with MiXCR. The data hold fewer than 2,000,000 distinct CDR3 sequences, with roughly 32% observed a single time. As for this clonotype: Antigen: not known. The junction departs from germline at one end; a sequencing error may be responsible.

The receptor's source is a woman aged 25 to 45 in good health. V is TRBV10-3 and J is TRBJ1-2; 7 bases map to TRBD1. What was sequenced was blood. CDR3 sequence: CASSPFTEGATNYGYTF. In DNA form, the CDR3 reads TGTGCCAGCAGTCCCTTCACGGAGGGGGCTACTAACTATGGCTACACCTTC.